The sequence of this T cell receptor beta chain was determined in a study of T-cell reconstitution after alpha-beta-depleted transplantation in children. There are 15 residues in the CDR3. V lost 3 bases and J lost 9; bases outside the gene matches: 3. The library targeted TCRbeta and was prepared with unique molecular identifiers. A single record per CDR3 protein comes from TCRdb applying MiXCR to the PCR reads. The data hold just over 950,000 distinct CDR3 sequences, with less than 30% observed a single time. This sequence originates from a boy less than two years old who had a stem cell transplant for SCID, so the T cells may come from the graft donor. The input for sequencing was PBMCs, mostly from graft donor cells, taken 360 days after TCRalphabeta/CD19-depleted stem cell transplant. The J gene is TRBJ2-3, the V gene TRBV12-3 or TRBV12-4; 16 nucleotides match TRBD2. In nucleotides, the CDR3 is TGTGCCAGCAGTTTGGGACTAGCGGGGGGGCTGACGCAGTATTTT. Translation gives CASSLGLAGGLTQYF.